The clone carrying this T cell receptor beta chain was detected only once. Antigen: not known. This entry is derived from a study of monozygotic twins with cystic fibrosis. For the study at large: Roughly 3.2 micrograms of fragmented DNA underwent approximately 15 PCR cycles for library preparation. Study outcomes and limitations: J usage was most co-twin-similar in 8 of 16 pairs, V in 13. Nucleotide-identical clonotype sharing was significantly higher within monozygotic CF twin pairs than between unrelated CF individuals.

Germline CDR1 SGHAT, CDR2 FQNNGV. The CDR3 is 14 amino acids. V was shortened by 2 bases and J by 5 bases, with 10 bases between the two germline ends. Libraries were prepared by immunoSEQ multiplex PCR; TCRdb keeps only in-frame clonotypes and omits some of them. The profile shows under 25,000 clones, 97% of them singletons. Sequenced material: blood. The TCR comes from a woman in her twenties or thirties with cystic fibrosis. The genes are TRBV11-2 and TRBJ2-1, with D hard to call. The CDR3 loop is CASSLNRAHNEQFF. The CDR3 nucleotides read TGTGCCAGCAGCTTAAATAGGGCACACAATGAGCAGTTCTTC.